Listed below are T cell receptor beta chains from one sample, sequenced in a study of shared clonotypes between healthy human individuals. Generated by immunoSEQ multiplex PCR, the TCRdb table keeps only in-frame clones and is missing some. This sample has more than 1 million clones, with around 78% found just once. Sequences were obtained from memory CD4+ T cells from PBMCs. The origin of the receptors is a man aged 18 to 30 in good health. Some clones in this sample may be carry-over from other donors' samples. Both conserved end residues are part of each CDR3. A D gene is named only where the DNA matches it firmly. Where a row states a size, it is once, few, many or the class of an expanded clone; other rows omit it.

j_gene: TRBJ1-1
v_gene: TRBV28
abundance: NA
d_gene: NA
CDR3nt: TGTGCCAGCAGTTTAACGGCGCCTGAAGCTTTCTTT
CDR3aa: CASSLTAPEAFF

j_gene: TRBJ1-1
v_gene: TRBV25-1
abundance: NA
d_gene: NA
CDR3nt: TGTGCCAGCAGTGTTTCCCGGGACACTGAAGCTTTCTTT
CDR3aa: CASSVSRDTEAFF

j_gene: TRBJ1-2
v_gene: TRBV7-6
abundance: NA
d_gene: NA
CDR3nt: TGTGCCAGCAGTCCGACGGGCCCGGGGATAGGCTATGGCTACACCTTC
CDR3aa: CASSPTGPGIGYGYTF

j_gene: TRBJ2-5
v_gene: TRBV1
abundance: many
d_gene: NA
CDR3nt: TGCACCAGCAGCCATGAAGTAGCGGGGGGGCAAGAGACCCAGTACTTC
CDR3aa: CTSSHEVAGGQETQYF

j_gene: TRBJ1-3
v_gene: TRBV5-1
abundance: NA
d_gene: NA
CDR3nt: TGCGCCAGCAGCGGGGACGGCTTCCCTGGAAACACCATATATTTT
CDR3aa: CASSGDGFPGNTIYF

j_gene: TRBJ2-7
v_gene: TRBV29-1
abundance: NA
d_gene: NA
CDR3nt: TGCAGCGTGACGACAGATCTCTACGAGCAGTACTTC
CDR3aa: CSVTTDLYEQYF

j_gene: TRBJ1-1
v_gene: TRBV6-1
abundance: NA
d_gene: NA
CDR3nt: TGTGCCAGCAGTCCGGCTCCGAACACTGAAGCTTTCTTT
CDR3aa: CASSPAPNTEAFF

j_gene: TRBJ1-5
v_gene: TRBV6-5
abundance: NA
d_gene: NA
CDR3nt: TGTGCCAGCAGCCCACGGAGGGGAGAACAGCCCCAGCATTTT
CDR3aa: CASSPRRGEQPQHF

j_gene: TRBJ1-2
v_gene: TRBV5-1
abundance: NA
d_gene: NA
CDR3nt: TGCGCCAGCAGCTTATCCCTCGGGGCGACAAATGGCTACACCTTC
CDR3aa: CASSLSLGATNGYTF

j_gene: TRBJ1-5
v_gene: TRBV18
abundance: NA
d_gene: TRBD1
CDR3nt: TGTGCCAGCTCACCAGCCAGGGGGGACCCTTTGCATCAGCCCCAGCATTTT
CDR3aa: CASSPARGDPLHQPQHF

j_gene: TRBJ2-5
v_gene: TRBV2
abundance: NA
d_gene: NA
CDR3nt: TGTGCCAGCAGTGAAGCGGGTGGGAGACAAGAGACCCAGTACTTC
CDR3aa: CASSEAGGRQETQYF

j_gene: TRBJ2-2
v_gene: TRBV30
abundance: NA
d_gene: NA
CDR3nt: TGTGCCTGGAAGGGACACGGGGAGCTGTTTTTT
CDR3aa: CAWKGHGELFF

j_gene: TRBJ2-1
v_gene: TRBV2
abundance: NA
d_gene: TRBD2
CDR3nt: TGTGCCAGCAGTTTTACTAGCGTATCCTACAATGAGCAGTTCTTC
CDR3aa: CASSFTSVSYNEQFF

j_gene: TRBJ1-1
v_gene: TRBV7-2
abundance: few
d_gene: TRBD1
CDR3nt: TGTGCCAGCAGCGCGACAGGGGGCTACACTGAAGCTTTCTTT
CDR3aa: CASSATGGYTEAFF

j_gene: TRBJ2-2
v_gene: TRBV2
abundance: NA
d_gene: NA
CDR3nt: TGTGCCAGCAGGGGACAAAGCCAAACCGGGGAGCTGTTTTTT
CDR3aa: CASRGQSQTGELFF

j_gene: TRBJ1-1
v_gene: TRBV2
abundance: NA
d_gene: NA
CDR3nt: TGTGCCAGCAGTGAATTGGGGGGGGTTGGGACTGAAGCTTTCTTT
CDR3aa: CASSELGGVGTEAFF

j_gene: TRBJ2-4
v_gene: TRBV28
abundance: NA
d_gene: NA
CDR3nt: TGTGCCAGCAGTGGGGCTCAAACCCTAGCCAAAAACATTCAGTACTTC
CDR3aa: CASSGAQTLAKNIQYF

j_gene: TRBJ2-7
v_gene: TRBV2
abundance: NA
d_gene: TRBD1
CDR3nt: TGTGCCAGCAGTCTACTCGGGACAGGGAATTCTCACGAGCAGTACTTC
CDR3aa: CASSLLGTGNSHEQYF

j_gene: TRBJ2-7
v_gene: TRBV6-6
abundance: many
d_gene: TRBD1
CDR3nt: TGTGCCAGCAGAAGGACAGGCTTTTCCTACGAGCAGTACTTC
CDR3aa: CASRRTGFSYEQYF

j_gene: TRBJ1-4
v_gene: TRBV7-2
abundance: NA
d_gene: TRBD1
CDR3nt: TGTGCCAGCAGCCCGATCGGACAGGGTGTCGATGAAAAACTGTTTTTT
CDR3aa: CASSPIGQGVDEKLFF

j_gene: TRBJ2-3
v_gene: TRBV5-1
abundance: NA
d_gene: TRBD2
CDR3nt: TGCGCCAGCACCGTTCTAGCGGGAGCTGGGGATACGCAGTATTTT
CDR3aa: CASTVLAGAGDTQYF

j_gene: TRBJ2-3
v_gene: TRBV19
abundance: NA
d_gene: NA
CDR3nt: TGTGCCAGTAGTCCCTACAGGGTGAACGCAGATACGCAGTATTTT
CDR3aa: CASSPYRVNADTQYF

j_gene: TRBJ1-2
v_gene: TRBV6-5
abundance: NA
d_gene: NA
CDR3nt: TGTGCCAGCAGTTACGGACGGCCCTATGGCTACACCTTC
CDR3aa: CASSYGRPYGYTF

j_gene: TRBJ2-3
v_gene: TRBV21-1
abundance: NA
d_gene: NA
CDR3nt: TGTGCCAGCAGCACCCAGGGGATGGATACGCAGTATTTT
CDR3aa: CASSTQGMDTQYF

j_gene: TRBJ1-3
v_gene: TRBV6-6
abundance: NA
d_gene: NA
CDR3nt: TGTGCCAGCAGTTTGGCGAAGGGGGCTGGAAACACCATATATTTT
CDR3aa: CASSLAKGAGNTIYF

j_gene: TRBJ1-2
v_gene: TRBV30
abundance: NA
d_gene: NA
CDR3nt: TGTGCCTGGAGTGTAAGCCGCTATGGCTACACCTTC
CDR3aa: CAWSVSRYGYTF

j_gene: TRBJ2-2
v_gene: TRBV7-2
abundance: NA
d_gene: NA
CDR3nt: TGTGCCAGCAGCCCCGCTGGAGGGAACACCGGGGAGCTGTTTTTT
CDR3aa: CASSPAGGNTGELFF

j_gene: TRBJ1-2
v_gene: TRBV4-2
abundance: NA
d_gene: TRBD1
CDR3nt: TGTGCCAGCAGCCAAGATGGTCGGGGACAGGGGGCTCTACTTTATGGCTACACCTTC
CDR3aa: CASSQDGRGQGALLYGYTF

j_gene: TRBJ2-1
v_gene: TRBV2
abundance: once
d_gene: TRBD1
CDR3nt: TGTGCCAGCAGCCGGGACAGGGGATACAATGAGCAGTTCTTC
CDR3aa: CASSRDRGYNEQFF

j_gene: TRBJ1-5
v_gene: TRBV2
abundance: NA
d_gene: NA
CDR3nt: TGTGCCAGCAGGCCCCAAGGGCAGCCCCAGCATTTT
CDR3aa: CASRPQGQPQHF

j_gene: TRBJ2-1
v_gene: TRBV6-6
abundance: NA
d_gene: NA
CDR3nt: TGTGCCAGCAGAGAAGAAAACTATGAGCAGTTCTTC
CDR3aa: CASREENYEQFF

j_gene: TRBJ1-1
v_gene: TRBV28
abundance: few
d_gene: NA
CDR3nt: TGTGCCAGCAAGATTGGGTACACTGAAGCTTTCTTT
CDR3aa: CASKIGYTEAFF

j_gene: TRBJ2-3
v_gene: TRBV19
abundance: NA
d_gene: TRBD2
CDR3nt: TGTGCCAGTAGTATCCTAGCGGCGCGGCCAGATACGCAGTATTTT
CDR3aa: CASSILAARPDTQYF

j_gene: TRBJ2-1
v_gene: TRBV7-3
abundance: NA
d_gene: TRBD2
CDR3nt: TGTGCCAGCAGCTCCGTAGCGGGGGCCTACAATGAGCAGTTCTTC
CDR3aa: CASSSVAGAYNEQFF

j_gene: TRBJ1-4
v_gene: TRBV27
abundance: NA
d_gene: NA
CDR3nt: TGTGCCAGCAGTTTCCCCGACTGTACCCATGAAAAACTGTTTTTT
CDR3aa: CASSFPDCTHEKLFF

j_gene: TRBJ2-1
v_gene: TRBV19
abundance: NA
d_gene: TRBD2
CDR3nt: TGTGCCAGTAGTCCATGGCCGGGACTAGCGGGAGCCCTAGCCTACAATGAGCAGTTCTTC
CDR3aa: CASSPWPGLAGALAYNEQFF

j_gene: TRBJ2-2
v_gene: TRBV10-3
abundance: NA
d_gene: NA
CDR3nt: TGTGCCATACTTTCTGCGGCCGTCGACACCGGGGAGCTGTTTTTT
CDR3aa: CAILSAAVDTGELFF

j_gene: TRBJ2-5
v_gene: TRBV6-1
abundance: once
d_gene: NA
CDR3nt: TGTGCCAGCAGTTTTGTGACAGAAGAGACCCAGTACTTC
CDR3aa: CASSFVTEETQYF

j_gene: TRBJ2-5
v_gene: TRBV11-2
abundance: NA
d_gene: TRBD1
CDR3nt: TGTGCCAGCAGCTTGGGGACGGGACAGTCGGGAGAGACCCAGTACTTC
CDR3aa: CASSLGTGQSGETQYF

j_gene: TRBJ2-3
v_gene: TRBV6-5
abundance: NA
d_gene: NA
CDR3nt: TGTGCCAGCAGTTACGATCGCAGGGAAGCCACAGATACGCAGTATTTT
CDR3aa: CASSYDRREATDTQYF

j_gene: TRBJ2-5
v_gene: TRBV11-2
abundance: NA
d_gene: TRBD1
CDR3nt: TGTGCCAGCAGCCCCGGACAGGGCTGGGAGACCCAGTACTTC
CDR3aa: CASSPGQGWETQYF

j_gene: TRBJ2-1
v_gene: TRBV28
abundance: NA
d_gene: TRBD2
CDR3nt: TGTGCCAGCAGTCCTCCCACCGGACTAGCCTATGAGCAGTTCTTC
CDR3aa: CASSPPTGLAYEQFF

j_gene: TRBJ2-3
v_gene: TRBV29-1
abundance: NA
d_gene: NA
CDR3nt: TGCAGCGTCGAGACTAGGACACTCGGTACGCAGTATTTT
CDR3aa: CSVETRTLGTQYF

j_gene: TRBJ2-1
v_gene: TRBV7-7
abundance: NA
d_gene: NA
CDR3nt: TGTGCCAGCAGCGCCTCGGTGGTCTACAATGAGCAGTTCTTC
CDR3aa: CASSASVVYNEQFF

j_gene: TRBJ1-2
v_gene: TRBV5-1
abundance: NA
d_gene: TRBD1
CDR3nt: TGCGCCAGCAGCTTGGAGGGACAGGGGACAAGTGGCTACACCTTC
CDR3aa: CASSLEGQGTSGYTF

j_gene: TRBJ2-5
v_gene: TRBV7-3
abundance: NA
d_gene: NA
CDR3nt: TGTGCCAGCAGCTTAACGAAAGGCGGAGTAGAGACCCAGTACTTC
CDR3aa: CASSLTKGGVETQYF

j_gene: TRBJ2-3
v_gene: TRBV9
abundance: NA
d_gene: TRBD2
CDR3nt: TGTGCCAGCAGCGTGACTAGCGGGGATACGCAGTATTTT
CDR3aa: CASSVTSGDTQYF

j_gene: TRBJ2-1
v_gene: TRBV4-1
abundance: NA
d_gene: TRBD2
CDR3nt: TGCGCCAGCAGCCTTGCCGGGACTAGCGGGACTAATGAGCAGTTCTTC
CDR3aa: CASSLAGTSGTNEQFF